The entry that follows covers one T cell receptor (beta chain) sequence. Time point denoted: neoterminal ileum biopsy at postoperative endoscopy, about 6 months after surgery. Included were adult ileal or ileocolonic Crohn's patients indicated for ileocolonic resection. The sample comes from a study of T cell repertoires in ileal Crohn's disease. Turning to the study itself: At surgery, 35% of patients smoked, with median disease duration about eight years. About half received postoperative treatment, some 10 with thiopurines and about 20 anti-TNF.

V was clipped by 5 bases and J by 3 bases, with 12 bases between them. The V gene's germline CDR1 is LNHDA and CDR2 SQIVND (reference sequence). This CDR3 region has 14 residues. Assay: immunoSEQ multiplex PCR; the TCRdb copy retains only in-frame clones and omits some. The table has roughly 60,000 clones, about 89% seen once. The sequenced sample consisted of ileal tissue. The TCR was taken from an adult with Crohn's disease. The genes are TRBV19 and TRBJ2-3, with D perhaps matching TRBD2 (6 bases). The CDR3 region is CASSGWDLTDTQYF. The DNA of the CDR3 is TGTGCCAGTAGTGGTTGGGACTTGACAGATACGCAGTATTTT.